Below are 25 T cell receptor beta chains sequenced from a single sample in a study of cytomegalovirus exposure and HLA in healthy donors. It was with 60 Vbeta and 13 Jbeta primers that the PCR ran. The assay was immunoSEQ multiplex PCR, and TCRdb's table has in-frame clones only and misses some. The repertoire includes 65,000 to 85,000 clones, around 9.1% of them detected once, and approximately 24% sits in the top ten. Material: PBMCs. The receptor source for this set is a man aged 55 to 70 in good health and CMV-seropositive.

This clone was counted between two and nine times. The chain has TRBV5-1 and TRBJ1-5, with TRBD1 matching over 8 bases. The CDR3 spans 14 residues. Trimming cost V 0 bases and J 10 bases; bases outside gene matches: 6. CDR1 is SGHRS, CDR2 YFSETQ, per germline. The CDR3 DNA follows: TGCGCCAGCAGCTTGGCCCAGGGGGCAGGTCCCCAGCATTTT. Translating gives CASSLAQGAGPQHF. The full variable domain, rest sourced from reference TRBV5-1 and TRBJ1-5, is KAGVTQTPRYLIKTRGQQVTLSCSPISGHRSVSWYQQTPGQGLQFLFEYFSETQRNKGNFPGRFSGRQFSNSRSEMNVSTLELGDSALYLCASSLAQGAGPQHFGDGTRLSIL.

This chain joins TRBV9 and TRBJ2-7; the match to TRBD1 covers 8 bases. After removal of 2 bases from V and 5 bases from J, the junction contained 3 bases not matched to a gene. The V gene's germline CDR1 is SGDLS and CDR2 YYNGEE. The CDR3 consists of 13 residues. CDR3 region: CASSVGTGDEQYV. CDR3 coding DNA: TGTGCCAGCAGCGTTGGGACAGGAGACGAGCAGTACGTC.

The V gene is TRBV5-1, the J gene TRBJ2-2; D remains ambiguous. Trimming took off 0 bases at V and 2 bases at J, with 5 bases between the two ends. Germline CDR1 is SGHRS and CDR2 is YFSETQ. The CDR3 is 14 amino acids. The chain's CDR3 is CASSLVDNTGELFF. Written as DNA, the CDR3 is TGCGCCAGCAGCTTGGTAGATAACACCGGGGAGCTGTTTTTT.

This clone was observed a handful of times. The CDR3 DNA reads as TGTGCCAGCAGCACTGGAGGGGGCCCCAATCAGCCCCAGCATTTT. Encoded protein: CASSTGGGPNQPQHF. The chain has TRBV7-2 and TRBJ1-5, with TRBD1 matching 7 bases. This CDR3 spans 15 amino acids. From germline, CDR1 is SGHTA and CDR2 FQGNSA. Unmatched junction bases numbered 7, after V lost 5 bases and J lost 3 bases.

This rearrangement joins TRBV28 to TRBJ1-4; the D is unclear. The CDR3 is 13 residues long. CDR1 is MDHEN and CDR2 is SYDVKM in the germline V gene. The germline V and J ends were trimmed by 5 bases and 8 bases, with 12 bases remaining between them. The CDR3 DNA sequence: TGTGCCAGCAGTCTGCTTCGAGTGGAAAAACTGTTTTTT. It is translated as CASSLLRVEKLFF.

The chain employs TRBV2 and TRBJ2-2; unclear D gene. The ends were cut back, 4 bases at V and 5 bases at J, with 14 bases in the middle. This CDR3 region has 15 residues. Per the germline V gene, CDR1 is SNHLY and CDR2 is FYNNEI. DNA for the CDR3: TGTGCCAGCAGTGCGCCGGGTCTGCGGACCGGGGAGCTGTTTTTT. This translates into CASSAPGLRTGELFF. The full variable domain, rest sourced from reference TRBV2 and TRBJ2-2, is EPEVTQTPSHQVTQMGQEVILRCVPISNHLYFYWYRQILGQKVEFLVSFYNNEISEKSEIFDDQFSVERPDGSNFTLKIRSTKLEDSAMYFCASSAPGLRTGELFFGEGSRLTVL.

V and J are TRBV2 and TRBJ2-7; D may be TRBD2 (7 bases). V dropped 1 base and J dropped 2 bases, with 15 bases sitting between them. This CDR3 is 16 amino acids long. The germline V gene encodes CDR1 SNHLY and CDR2 FYNNEI. Here the CDR3 DNA reads TGTGCCAGCAGTGAAGGGGGCCGGGGGGCCCCCTACGAGCAGTACTTC. Residues: CASSEGGRGAPYEQYF.

The chain recombines TRBV6-5 with TRBJ2-5; TRBD1 aligns across 7 bases. The length of the CDR3 is 12 residues. V shed 6 bases, J shed 5 bases, and the junction held 3 bases outside the gene matches. Germline loops: CDR1 MNHEY, CDR2 SVGAGI. The CDR3 bases are TGTGCCAGCAGACAGGGGTGGGAGACCCAGTACTTC. Its protein is CASRQGWETQYF.

The chain uses TRBV13 and TRBJ2-3; D not certain. The CDR3 spans 15 residues. Germline V gene data show CDR1 as PRHDT and CDR2 as FYEKMQ (reference sequence). Trimming took 5 bases from V and 7 from J, leaving 19 bases between them. The CDR3 DNA sequence: TGTGCCAGCAGCCTAGAGCCTAGTATTACGAATACGCAGTATTTT. Translation gives CASSLEPSITNTQYF.

This chain links TRBV2 with TRBJ2-1; D is possibly TRBD2 (6 bases). The V gene's germline CDR1 is SNHLY and CDR2 FYNNEI. Trimming pared 11 bases from V and 9 bases from J, leaving 17 bases between. The CDR3 is 12 amino acids. This chain's CDR3 is CAGGRRWTEQFF. CDR3 in DNA: TGTGCCGGGGGGAGGCGGTGGACTGAGCAGTTCTTC.

This clone was picked up many times. The chain employs TRBV28 and TRBJ2-7; D remains ambiguous. Deletions cut 3 bases from V and 0 bases from J, with 12 bases between. The CDR3 has 15 residues. Looked up from germline, CDR1 is MDHEN and CDR2 is SYDVKM. CDR3 sequence: CASSLATDNSYEQYF. CDR3 DNA sequence: TGTGCCAGCAGTTTGGCTACAGATAACTCCTACGAGCAGTACTTC. Complete variable domain (other parts from reference TRBV28 and TRBJ2-7): DVKVTQSSRYLVKRTGEKVFLECVQDMDHENMFWYRQDPGLGLRLIYFSYDVKMKEKGDIPEGYSVSREKKERFSLILESASTNQTSMYLCASSLATDNSYEQYFGPGTRLTVT.

The rearrangement joins TRBV10-1 to TRBJ2-3, with TRBD1 matching over 11 bases. Germline V CDR1 and CDR2: WNHNN, SYGVQD (reference sequence). This CDR3 region has 15 residues. V dropped 0 bases and J dropped 4; count of bases not matched to a gene: 0. The chain's CDR3 is CASSESGQGADTQYF. The CDR3 region has the DNA TGCGCCAGCAGTGAGTCGGGACAGGGGGCAGATACGCAGTATTTT.

The CDR3 DNA is TGTGCCAGCAGCCCCGCGGGGGTCTACAATGAGCAGTTCTTC. Translated, it gives CASSPAGVYNEQFF. The chain links TRBV7-3 to TRBJ2-1, with TRBD2 matching 7 bases. Germline CDR1 reads SGHTA; CDR2 reads FQGTGA. Trimming at V came to 5 bases and at J to 3 bases, leaving 4 bases not matched to a gene. The CDR3 is 14 amino acids.

This clone occurred a few times. The CDR3 loop reads CASSLSQGAKSYNEQFF. In DNA, the CDR3 is TGTGCCAGCAGCTTAAGTCAGGGGGCCAAATCCTACAATGAGCAGTTCTTC. V and J are TRBV5-4 and TRBJ2-1; 8 nucleotides agree with TRBD1. Germline CDR1 reads SGHNT; CDR2 reads YYREEE (reference sequence). The CDR3 consists of 17 residues. V gave up 2 bases and J gave up 1 base; unmatched junction bases: 8.

Only a few counts were recorded for this clone. The chain recombines TRBV5-4 with TRBJ1-2, with 9 positions matching TRBD1. There are 14 residues in the CDR3. After removal of 3 bases from V and 6 bases from J, the junction contained 6 bases not matched to a gene. CDR1 is SGHNT, CDR2 YYREEE, per germline (reference sequence). CDR3 amino acids: CASSSSGTGHGYTF. CDR3 DNA: TGTGCCAGCAGCTCCTCCGGGACAGGGCATGGCTACACCTTC.

Only a few counts were recorded for this clone. The chain carries TRBV29-1 and TRBJ2-5, with 9 bases identical to TRBD1. Germline V lookup: CDR1 SQVTM, CDR2 ANQGSEA. Trimming cost V 5 bases and J 5 bases; bases outside gene matches: 9. The CDR3 extends over 14 amino acids. In DNA, the CDR3 is TGCAGCGTTTATCCACAGGGGGCTTGGGAGACCCAGTACTTC. This encodes CSVYPQGAWETQYF.

This chain joins TRBV12-5 and TRBJ2-3, with D maybe TRBD2 (6 bases). V was trimmed by 6 bases and J by 6 bases, leaving 13 bases between them. CDR1 is LGHNT, CDR2 FRNRAP, per germline. The CDR3 spans 13 residues. CDR3 DNA sequence: TGTGCTAGTGGGCGGGGTAGCGAGGATACGCAGTATTTT. It is translated as CASGRGSEDTQYF.

J is TRBJ2-2 and V is TRBV30; 10 nucleotides line up with TRBD1. CDR1 is GTSNPN, CDR2 SVGIG, per germline (reference sequence). The CDR3 runs 15 residues. Trimming cost V 5 bases and J 2 bases; bases outside gene matches: 5. In nucleotides, the CDR3 is TGTGCCTGGGGGGGACAGGGGCTAAACACCGGGGAGCTGTTTTTT. This codes for CAWGGQGLNTGELFF.

This clone turned up a few times. This chain links TRBV6-6 with TRBJ1-5, with a possible D match to TRBD1 (6 bases). This CDR3 is built from 15 residues. Trimming cost V 0 bases and J 5 bases, with 11 bases left between them. Germline CDR1 reads MNHNY; CDR2 reads SVGAGI (reference sequence). The CDR3 DNA sequence: TGTGCCAGCAGTTACTCAGGGGAGGGGGATCAGCCCCAGCATTTT. Its protein is CASSYSGEGDQPQHF.

The V call is TRBV5-1, the J call TRBJ2-3; 8 nucleotides line up with TRBD2. The germline V gene encodes CDR1 SGHRS and CDR2 YFSETQ. The CDR3 has 17 residues. J lost 4 bases, V lost 3 bases, and 13 bases had no gene match. In DNA form, the CDR3 reads TGCGCCAGCAGCTGGCCTCGGAGCGGGGGCGGGCCAGATACGCAGTATTTT. Translating gives CASSWPRSGGGPDTQYF.

In its sample, this clone was seen a few times. This chain joins TRBV10-3 and TRBJ2-7; a weak D match, TRBD2 (5 bases). The CDR3 runs to 12 residues. Germline V gene lookup returns CDR1 ENHRY and CDR2 SYGVKD. Trimming took 4 bases from V and 6 from J, leaving 10 bases between them. CDR3 coding DNA: TGTGCCATCAGTGTGGGCGGAGGCGAGCAGTACTTC. Its translation: CAISVGGGEQYF.

This clone was seen a handful of times. This rearrangement joins TRBV5-8 to TRBJ1-2; D possibly corresponds to TRBD1 (6 bases). Trimming removed 4 bases from V and 4 bases from J, with 11 bases in between. The CDR3 totals 13 residues. The germline V gene encodes CDR1 SGHTS and CDR2 YDEGEE. CDR3 DNA: TGTGCCAGCAGCCCCGGACAGATCTATGGCTACACCTTC. Its translation is CASSPGQIYGYTF.

This clone has only a few counts. The chain uses TRBV5-6 and TRBJ1-5; D not certain. Trimming pared 0 bases from V and 3 bases from J, leaving 10 bases between. Germline assignment: CDR1 SGHDT and CDR2 YYEEEE. The length of the CDR3 is 15 residues. CDR3 protein: CASSLGEFTNQPQHF. The CDR3 DNA sequence: TGTGCCAGCAGCTTGGGGGAGTTTACCAATCAGCCCCAGCATTTT.

This clone has a handful of counts. CDR3 nucleotides: TGTGCCAGCAGGGGGACAGCCATGAACACTGAAGCTTTCTTT. This sequence encodes CASRGTAMNTEAFF. The J gene is TRBJ1-1, the V gene TRBV6-5, with 7 bases identical to TRBD1. The trim removed 6 bases at V and 0 bases at J, leaving 4 bases unmatched. This CDR3 comprises 14 residues. Per the germline V gene, CDR1 is MNHEY and CDR2 is SVGAGI.

The chain has TRBV5-6 and TRBJ1-4, with TRBD1 as a possible D gene (5 bases). CDR3 length: 15 residues. With 5 bases removed from V and 7 bases from J, the gap between germline ends came to 18 bases. Germline V gives CDR1 SGHDT, CDR2 YYEEEE. CDR3 sequence: CASRSGTLVGEKLFF. CDR3 bases: TGTGCCAGCAGGTCCGGGACTTTAGTTGGTGAAAAACTGTTTTTT.